This T cell receptor beta chain was recorded in a study of T-cell memory formation after mild COVID-19. Study details: TCR clusters were mostly donor specific. Study-wide findings and caveats: The pre-infection memory compartment contained some responding clones, suggesting cross-reactive memory joined. Clones shrinking between day 15 and 85 showed a balanced CD4/CD8 split, and those that grew later tilted toward CD4+. Contracting CD4+ clones were located mainly in CM and EM, and CD8+ clones in EMRA.

TCRdb ran MiXCR on the 5' RACE reads and lists one entry per CDR3 protein. Among tens of thousands of distinct CDR3 sequences listed, 28% were seen once. There are 11 residues in the CDR3. The germline V gene encodes CDR1 MNHEY and CDR2 SVGEGT. As concerns this clonotype: The antigen is not known.

Sequenced input: PBMCs or a T cell subset sorted from them (not recorded which). This sequence joins TRBV6-2 or TRBV6-3 and TRBJ2-5, with D possibly being TRBD2 (7 bases). The clonotype originates from a man aged 18-30 years who had mild COVID-19 (a few samples of this study predate the infection). Cell type and time point are not known. CDR3: CDWGGSETQYF. CDR3 coding DNA: TGTGACTGGGGGGGCTCGGAGACCCAGTACTTC.